Below are 20 T cell receptor beta chains sequenced from a single sample in a study of regulatory T cells in long-lasting Graves disease. Arm-PCR of CDR3 regions and iRepertoire HTBI primers were the basis on which TCR beta libraries were built. MiXCR, run by TCRdb on the multiplex PCR reads, gives a single entry per CDR3 protein. Counted here are some 500,000 distinct CDR3 sequences, less than 15% occurring once; the ten biggest clones make up approximately 9.3%. Time point: newly diagnosed GD, antithyroid drugs for less than 3 months. From RNA extracted from PBMCs, the TCR library was made. In addition, the sample was reused for a study of T cells in Graves' hyperthyroidism and ophthalmopathy.

Sequenced here: peripheral blood mononuclear cells (PBMCs), sampled at new diagnosis, from a patient treated with antithyroid drugs. Receptors originate from a man younger than 40 with Graves disease.

The V gene is TRBV4-1, the J gene TRBJ2-1; D call uncertain. This CDR3 has 12 amino acids. V shed 1 base and J shed 10 bases, with 8 bases lying between them. Germline V gives CDR1 MGHRA, CDR2 YSYEKL. CDR3 nucleotides: TGCGCCAGCAGCCAAGGGGTCCGCGAGCAGTTCTTC. As protein: CASSQGVREQFF.

This clonotype has a handful of counts. The chain links TRBV25-1 to TRBJ2-4, with 8 nucleotides matching TRBD2. The CDR3 runs 18 residues. Germline V gene lookup returns CDR1 MGHDK and CDR2 SYGVNS. With 1 base clipped from V and 0 bases from J, the junction kept 8 bases outside the gene matches. The CDR3 spells CASSESRTRGGAKNIQYF. The CDR3 DNA sequence: TGTGCCAGCAGTGAATCGAGAACCCGGGGGGGAGCCAAAAACATTCAGTACTTC.

This clonotype was found many times. The CDR3 is CASNAGVSEQFF. The CDR3 DNA reads as TGCGCCAGCAACGCGGGAGTTAGTGAGCAGTTCTTC. The rearrangement joins TRBV5-1 to TRBJ2-1, with 7 bases lining up with TRBD2. Per the germline V gene, CDR1 is SGHRS and CDR2 is YFSETQ. This CDR3 contains 12 residues. Trimming cost V 6 bases and J 9 bases; bases outside gene matches: 6.

This clonotype was detected only a few times. Because the CDR3 is missing its conserved closing phenylalanine or tryptophan, this is likely a read error. CDR3 amino acids: CASSPPGGELFL. In DNA form, the CDR3 reads TGTGCCAGCAGCCCCCCGGGCGGGGAGCTGTTTCTT. The rearrangement uses TRBV7-9 and TRBJ2-2; D is unclear. The CDR3 has 12 residues. V lost 5 bases, J lost 7 bases, and 8 bases lay in between. The germline V gene has CDR1 SEHNR and CDR2 FQNEAQ (reference sequence).

The V call is TRBV5-1, the J call TRBJ2-3; maybe TRBD2 (5 bases). The CDR3 spans 14 residues. Trimming cost V 5 bases and J 11 bases, with 21 bases left between them. From germline, CDR1 is SGHRS and CDR2 YFSETQ. The CDR3, as DNA: TGCGCCAGCAGGCCGGGATTTTCTCGTCGAGGGCAGTATTTT. Translated, it gives CASRPGFSRRGQYF.

This clonotype was found many times. The gene calls are TRBV5-1 and TRBJ1-5; D remains unclear. V lost 4 bases and J 9 bases, leaving 8 bases between the germline ends. Germline loops: CDR1 SGHRS, CDR2 YFSETQ. This CDR3 has 11 residues. CDR3 sequence (DNA): TGCGCCAGCAGCCTGGAATGGCCCCAGCATTTT. This gives the protein CASSLEWPQHF.

This clonotype was seen repeatedly, ten times or more. J is TRBJ1-1 and V is TRBV6-5; TRBD1 is a possible D gene (6 bases). This CDR3 region has 16 residues. The germline CDR1 and CDR2 sequences are MNHEY and SVGAGI. Trimming pared 4 bases from V and 6 bases from J, leaving 21 bases between. CDR3 in amino acids: CASSWTPRGRFAEAFF. CDR3 sequence (DNA): TGTGCCAGCAGTTGGACCCCCCGGGGGCGTTTCGCTGAAGCTTTCTTT.

The rearrangement uses TRBV20-1 and TRBJ2-7, with D unresolved. The V gene lost 6 bases and the J gene lost 3 bases, with 12 bases spanning the gap. CDR3 length: 12 amino acids. In germline, CDR1 is DFQATT, CDR2 SNEGSKA (reference sequence). This chain's CDR3 is CSASRVDYEQYF. CDR3 sequence (DNA): TGCAGTGCCAGCCGGGTCGACTACGAGCAGTACTTC.

This clonotype came up many times. The chain uses TRBV20-1 and TRBJ2-1, with D uncertain. This CDR3 has 13 residues. CDR1 DFQATT and CDR2 SNEGSKA come from the germline V gene (reference sequence). V was pared by 3 bases and J by 4 bases, with 10 bases between. DNA of the CDR3: TGCAGTGCTAGGGGTTTGAGGTACAATGAGCAGTTCTTC. Its protein is CSARGLRYNEQFF.

In its sample, this clonotype was seen a few times. The chain employs TRBV29-1 and TRBJ2-7; TRBD1 matches 10 bases. Trimming removed 4 bases from V and 1 base from J; junction bases left unmatched: 4. CDR3 size: 14 residues. From germline, CDR1 is SQVTM and CDR2 ANQGSEA. DNA for the CDR3: TGCAGCGTTGCGCGGACAGGGGGTTCCTACGAGCAGTACGTC. Protein: CSVARTGGSYEQYV.

This clonotype was recorded at least ten times. The chain uses TRBV6-2 or TRBV6-3 and TRBJ2-7; 11 nucleotides line up with TRBD2. V dropped 2 bases and J dropped 3; count of bases not matched to a gene: 6. The CDR3 has 16 amino acids. In germline, CDR1 is MNHEY, CDR2 SVGEGT. CDR3 nucleotides: TGTGCCAGCAGTTACGGGTATACTAGCGGGGGCTACGAGCAGTACTTC. It specifies CASSYGYTSGGYEQYF.

In this sample, this clonotype turned up many times. The rearrangement uses TRBV29-1 and TRBJ2-2; 9 nucleotides match TRBD2. The germline CDR1 and CDR2 sequences are SQVTM and ANQGSEA. V was pared by 6 bases and J by 7 bases, with 12 bases of the junction left unmatched. The CDR3 totals 15 residues. CDR3 residues: CSVRPGTSYLGELFF. CDR3 in DNA: TGCAGCGTGCGGCCGGGGACTAGCTATCTCGGGGAGCTGTTTTTT.

This clonotype was seen at least ten times. J is TRBJ2-3 and V is TRBV7-2; 11 nucleotides agree with TRBD2. This CDR3 comprises 16 residues. V was clipped by 3 bases and J by 4 bases; unmatched bases: 6. From germline, CDR1 is SGHTA and CDR2 FQGNSA. CDR3 nucleotides: TGTGCCAGCAGCTTTAGCGGGAGGGCCGTCCCAGATACGCAGTATTTT. Translated, it gives CASSFSGRAVPDTQYF.

This clonotype was counted ten times or more. The chain carries TRBV11-1 and TRBJ2-7; unclear D gene. V was clipped by 5 bases and J by 3 bases, with 11 bases between them. CDR1 and CDR2 (germline): SGHAT, FQDESV (reference sequence). This CDR3 comprises 13 residues. In nucleotides, the CDR3 is TGTGCCAGCAGCGACCCAGACATCTACGAGCAGTACTTC. It specifies CASSDPDIYEQYF.

This clonotype appeared once. Just one base apart from a much larger clone, this may be a read error. The CDR3 reads CARRLTVETQYF. The CDR3 region has the DNA TGTGCCCGCAGACTGACGGTGGAGACCCAGTACTTC. The rearrangement joins TRBV2 to TRBJ2-5, with D hard to call. The V gene's germline CDR1 is SNHLY and CDR2 FYNNEI. This CDR3 is 12 amino acids long.

The chain couples TRBV27 to TRBJ2-7, with unresolved D. V lost 1 base and J lost 3, with 10 bases in between. CDR3 length: 14 residues. Germline assignment: CDR1 MNHEY and CDR2 SMNVEV (reference sequence). This chain's CDR3 is CASSLFKAVYEQYF. CDR3 nucleotides: TGTGCCAGCAGTTTATTTAAGGCCGTCTACGAGCAGTACTTC.

This clonotype was picked up many times. The rearrangement joins TRBV27 to TRBJ2-1, with TRBD1 matching 7 bases. CDR3 length: 18 residues. From germline, CDR1 is MNHEY and CDR2 SMNVEV (reference sequence). J lost 0 bases, V lost 5 bases, and 13 bases had no gene match. The DNA for the CDR3 is TGTGCCAGCAGTACCCCATTACTGGACAGGCTCTCCTACAATGAGCAGTTCTTC. As protein: CASSTPLLDRLSYNEQFF.

This clonotype was counted ten times or more. This sequence joins TRBV4-1 and TRBJ2-1; D unresolved. Trimming pared 8 bases from V and 7 bases from J, leaving 6 bases between. This CDR3 contains 10 residues. Germline V gives CDR1 MGHRA, CDR2 YSYEKL. The CDR3 bases are TGCGCCAGCCCGCGGAATGAGCAGTTCTTC. It specifies CASPRNEQFF.

The chain is built from TRBV5-1 and TRBJ2-1; maybe TRBD2 (6 bases). The CDR3 contains 15 residues. Deletions cut 4 bases from V and 7 bases from J, with 18 bases between. Germline lookup yields CDR1 SGHRS and CDR2 YFSETQ. As DNA, the CDR3 is TGCGCCAGCAGCACCTCATTACCAGGAGGGAATGAGCAGTTCTTC. Its protein product is CASSTSLPGGNEQFF.

This rearrangement joins TRBV7-2 to TRBJ1-2; TRBD1 agrees at 10 bases. J lost 4 bases, V lost 5 bases, and 1 base had no gene match. The germline V gene encodes CDR1 SGHTA and CDR2 FQGNSA. This CDR3 contains 13 residues. Here the CDR3 reads CASSGTGAYGYTF. The CDR3 DNA reads TGTGCCAGCAGCGGGACAGGGGCCTATGGCTACACCTTC.